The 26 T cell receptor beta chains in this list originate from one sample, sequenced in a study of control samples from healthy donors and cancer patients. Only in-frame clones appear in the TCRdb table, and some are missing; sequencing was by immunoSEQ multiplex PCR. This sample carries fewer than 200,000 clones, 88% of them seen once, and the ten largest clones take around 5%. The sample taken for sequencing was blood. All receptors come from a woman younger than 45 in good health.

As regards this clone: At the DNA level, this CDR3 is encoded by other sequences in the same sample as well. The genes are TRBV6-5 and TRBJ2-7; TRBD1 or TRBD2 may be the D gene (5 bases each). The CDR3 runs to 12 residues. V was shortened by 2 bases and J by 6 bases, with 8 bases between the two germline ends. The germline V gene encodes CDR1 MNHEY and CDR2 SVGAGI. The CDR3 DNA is TGTGCCAGCAGTTACCGGGGCGGCGAGCAGTACTTC. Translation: CASSYRGGEQYF.

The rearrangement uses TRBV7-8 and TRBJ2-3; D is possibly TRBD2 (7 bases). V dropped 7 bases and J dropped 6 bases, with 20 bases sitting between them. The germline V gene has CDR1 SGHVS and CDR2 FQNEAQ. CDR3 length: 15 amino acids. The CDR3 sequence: CASIKGGVARDTQYF. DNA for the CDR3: TGTGCCAGCATTAAGGGGGGGGTCGCGCGGGATACGCAGTATTTT.

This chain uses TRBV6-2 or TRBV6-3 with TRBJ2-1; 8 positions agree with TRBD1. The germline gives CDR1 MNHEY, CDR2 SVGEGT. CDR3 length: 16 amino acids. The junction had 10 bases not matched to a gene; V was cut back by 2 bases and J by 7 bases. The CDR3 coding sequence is TGTGCCAGCAGTTACACAAATCGACAGGGGAGTAATGAGCAGTTCTTC. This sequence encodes CASSYTNRQGSNEQFF.

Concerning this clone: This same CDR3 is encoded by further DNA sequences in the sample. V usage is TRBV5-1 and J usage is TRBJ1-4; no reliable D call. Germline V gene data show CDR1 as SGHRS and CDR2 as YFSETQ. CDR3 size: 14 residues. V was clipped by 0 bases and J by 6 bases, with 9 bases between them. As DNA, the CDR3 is TGCGCCAGCAGCTTGGCCCGAGCAGATGAAAAACTGTTTTTT. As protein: CASSLARADEKLFF.

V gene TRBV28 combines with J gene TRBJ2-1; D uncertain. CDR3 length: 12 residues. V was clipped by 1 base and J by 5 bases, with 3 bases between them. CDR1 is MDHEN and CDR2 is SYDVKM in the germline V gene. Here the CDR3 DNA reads TGTGCCAGCAGTTTATCCGACAATGAGCAGTTCTTC. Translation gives CASSLSDNEQFF.

CDR3 nucleotides: TGTGCCAGCAGCTCGGGACAGGGGTTAAACATTCAGTACTTC. This gives the protein CASSSGQGLNIQYF. This chain links TRBV9 with TRBJ2-4; TRBD1 aligns across 10 bases. V lost 4 bases, J lost 6 bases, and 4 bases stayed unmatched. The CDR3 consists of 14 residues. In germline, CDR1 is SGDLS, CDR2 YYNGEE. Full variable domain (rest looked up from reference TRBV9 and TRBJ2-4): DSGVTQTPKHLITATGQRVTLRCSPRSGDLSVYWYQQSLDQGLQFLIQYYNGEERAKGNILERFSAQQFPDLHSELNLSSLELGDSALYFCASSSGQGLNIQYFGAGTRLSVL.

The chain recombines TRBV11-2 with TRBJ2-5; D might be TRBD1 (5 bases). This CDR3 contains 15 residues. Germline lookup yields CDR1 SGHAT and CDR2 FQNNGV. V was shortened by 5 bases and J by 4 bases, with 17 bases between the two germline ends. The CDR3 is CASSTWRQGTETQYF. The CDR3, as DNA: TGTGCCAGCAGCACCTGGCGGCAGGGCACAGAGACCCAGTACTTC. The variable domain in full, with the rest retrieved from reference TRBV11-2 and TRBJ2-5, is EAGVAQSPRYKIIEKRQSVAFWCNPISGHATLYWYQQILGQGPKLLIQFQNNGVVDDSQLPKDRFSAERLKGVDSTLKIQPAKLEDSAVYLCASSTWRQGTETQYFGPGTRLLVL.

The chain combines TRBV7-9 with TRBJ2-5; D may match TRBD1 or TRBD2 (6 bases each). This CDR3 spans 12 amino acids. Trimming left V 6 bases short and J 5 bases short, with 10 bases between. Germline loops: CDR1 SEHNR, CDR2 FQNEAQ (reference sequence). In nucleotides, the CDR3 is TGTGCCAGCAGGGGGGGCCGGGAGACCCAGTACTTC. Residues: CASRGGRETQYF.

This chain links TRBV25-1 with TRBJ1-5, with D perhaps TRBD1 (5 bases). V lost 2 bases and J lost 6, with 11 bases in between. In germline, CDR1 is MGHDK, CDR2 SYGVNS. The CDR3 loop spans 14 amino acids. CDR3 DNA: TGTGCCAGCAGTGAACAGGGTAGAAGTCAGCCCCAGCATTTT. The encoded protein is CASSEQGRSQPQHF.

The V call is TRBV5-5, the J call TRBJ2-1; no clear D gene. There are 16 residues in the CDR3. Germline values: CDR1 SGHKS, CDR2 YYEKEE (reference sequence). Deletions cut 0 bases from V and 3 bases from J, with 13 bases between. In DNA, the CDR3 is TGTGCCAGCAGCTTGGTTCCCCAGAGTCTCTACAATGAGCAGTTCTTC. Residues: CASSLVPQSLYNEQFF.

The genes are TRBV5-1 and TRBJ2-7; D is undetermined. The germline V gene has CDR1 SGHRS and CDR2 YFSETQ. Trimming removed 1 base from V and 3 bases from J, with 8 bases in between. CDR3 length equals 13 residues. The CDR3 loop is CASSLYTFYEQYF. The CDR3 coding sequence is TGCGCCAGCAGCTTGTACACCTTCTACGAGCAGTACTTC.

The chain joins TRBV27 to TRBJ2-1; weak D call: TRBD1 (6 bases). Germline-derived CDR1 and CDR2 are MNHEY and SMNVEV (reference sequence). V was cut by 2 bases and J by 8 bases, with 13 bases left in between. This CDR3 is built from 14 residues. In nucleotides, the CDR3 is TGTGCCAGCAGTTTACTCTGGGGGCCCTATGAGCAGTTCTTC. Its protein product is CASSLLWGPYEQFF.

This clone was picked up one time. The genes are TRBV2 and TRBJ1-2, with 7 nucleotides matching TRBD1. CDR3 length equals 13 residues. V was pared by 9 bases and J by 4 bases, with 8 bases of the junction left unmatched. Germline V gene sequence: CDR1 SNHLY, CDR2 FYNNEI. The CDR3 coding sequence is TGTGCCAGAGACCAGGGGGAGAGCTATGGCTACACCTTC. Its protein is CARDQGESYGYTF.

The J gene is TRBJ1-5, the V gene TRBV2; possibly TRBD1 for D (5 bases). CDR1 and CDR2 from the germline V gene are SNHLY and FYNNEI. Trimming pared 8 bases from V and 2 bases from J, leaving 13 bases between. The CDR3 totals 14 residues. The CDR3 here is CASYQGGGNQPQHF. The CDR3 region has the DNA TGTGCCAGCTACCAGGGAGGTGGCAATCAGCCCCAGCATTTT.

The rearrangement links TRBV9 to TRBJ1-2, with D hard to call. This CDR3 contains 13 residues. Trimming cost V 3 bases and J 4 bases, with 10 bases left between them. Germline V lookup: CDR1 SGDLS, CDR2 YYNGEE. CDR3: CASSAPQPYGYTF. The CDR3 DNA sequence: TGTGCCAGCAGCGCCCCACAACCCTATGGCTACACCTTC.

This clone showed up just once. DNA of the CDR3: TGCGCCAGCAGCCTCAGAGGGCCGGGAAGCTACGAGCAGTACTTC. Amino acid sequence: CASSLRGPGSYEQYF. V is TRBV4-1 and J is TRBJ2-7; D may be TRBD2 (5 bases). The germline CDR1 and CDR2 sequences are MGHRA and YSYEKL. V shed 4 bases and J shed 3 bases, with 16 bases lying between them. The length of the CDR3 is 15 residues.

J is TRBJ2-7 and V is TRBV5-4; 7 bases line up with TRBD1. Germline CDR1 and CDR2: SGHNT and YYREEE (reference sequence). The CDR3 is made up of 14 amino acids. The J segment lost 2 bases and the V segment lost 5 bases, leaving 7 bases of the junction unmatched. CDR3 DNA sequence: TGTGCCAGCAGTTTAGGGGACAGTCCCTACGAGCAGTACTTC. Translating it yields CASSLGDSPYEQYF.

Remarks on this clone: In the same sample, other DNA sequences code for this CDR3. The CDR3 spells CASSLARGTSGRYDNEQFF. Here the CDR3 DNA reads TGTGCCAGCAGCTTAGCCCGGGGGACTAGCGGGAGGTACGACAATGAGCAGTTCTTC. The chain links TRBV11-3 to TRBJ2-1, with TRBD2 matching over 15 bases. Germline V gene lookup returns CDR1 SGHNT and CDR2 YENEEA. The V segment lost 1 base and the J segment 5 bases; nucleotides outside the gene matches: 9. This CDR3 has 19 residues.

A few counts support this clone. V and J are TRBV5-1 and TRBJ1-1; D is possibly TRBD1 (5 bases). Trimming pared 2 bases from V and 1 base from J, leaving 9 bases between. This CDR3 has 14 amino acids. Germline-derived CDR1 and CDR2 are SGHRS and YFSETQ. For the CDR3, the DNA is TGCGCCAGCAGCTTATGGGGCGAGAACACTGAAGCTTTCTTT. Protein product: CASSLWGENTEAFF.

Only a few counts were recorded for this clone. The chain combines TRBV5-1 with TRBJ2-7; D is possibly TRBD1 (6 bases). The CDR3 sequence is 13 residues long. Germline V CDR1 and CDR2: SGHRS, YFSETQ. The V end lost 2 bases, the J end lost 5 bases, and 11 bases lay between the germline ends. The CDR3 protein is CASSFGQIDEQYF. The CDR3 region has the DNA TGCGCCAGCAGCTTCGGACAGATCGACGAGCAGTACTTC.

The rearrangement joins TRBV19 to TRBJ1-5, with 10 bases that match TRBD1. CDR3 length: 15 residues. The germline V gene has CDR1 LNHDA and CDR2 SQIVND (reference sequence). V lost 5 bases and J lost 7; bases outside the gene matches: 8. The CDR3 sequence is CASSATGGRGQPQHF. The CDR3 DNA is TGTGCCAGTAGTGCGACAGGGGGCAGAGGGCAGCCCCAGCATTTT. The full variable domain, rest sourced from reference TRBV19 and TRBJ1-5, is DGGITQSPKYLFRKEGQNVTLSCEQNLNHDAMYWYRQDPGQGLRLIYYSQIVNDFQKGDIAEGYSVSREKKESFPLTVTSAQKNPTAFYLCASSATGGRGQPQHFGDGTRLSIL.

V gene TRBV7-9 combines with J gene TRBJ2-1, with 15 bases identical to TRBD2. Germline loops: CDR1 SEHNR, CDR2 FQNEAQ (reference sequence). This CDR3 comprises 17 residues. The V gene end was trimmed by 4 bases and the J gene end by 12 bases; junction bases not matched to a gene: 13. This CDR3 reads CASSSSRTSGRAVGQFF. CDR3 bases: TGTGCCAGCAGCTCTTCTAGGACTAGCGGGAGGGCCGTCGGGCAGTTCTTC.

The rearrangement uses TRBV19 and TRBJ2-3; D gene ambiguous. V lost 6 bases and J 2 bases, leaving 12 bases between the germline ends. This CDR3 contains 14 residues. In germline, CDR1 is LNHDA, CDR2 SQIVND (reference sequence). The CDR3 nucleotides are TGTGCCAGTAGGGGCAGGCCACCCACAGATACGCAGTATTTT. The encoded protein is CASRGRPPTDTQYF.

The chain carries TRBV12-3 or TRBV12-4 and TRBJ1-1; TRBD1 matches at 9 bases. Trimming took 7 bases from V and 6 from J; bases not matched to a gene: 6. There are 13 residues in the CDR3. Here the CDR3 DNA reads TGTGCCAGCATCGGGACAGGGAATCCTGAAGCTTTCTTT. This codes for CASIGTGNPEAFF.

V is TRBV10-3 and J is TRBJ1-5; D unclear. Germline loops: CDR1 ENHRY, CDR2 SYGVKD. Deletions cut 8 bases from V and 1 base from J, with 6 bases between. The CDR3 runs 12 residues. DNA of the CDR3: TGTGCCATCGGGGAGAGCAATCAGCCCCAGCATTTT. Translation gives CAIGESNQPQHF.

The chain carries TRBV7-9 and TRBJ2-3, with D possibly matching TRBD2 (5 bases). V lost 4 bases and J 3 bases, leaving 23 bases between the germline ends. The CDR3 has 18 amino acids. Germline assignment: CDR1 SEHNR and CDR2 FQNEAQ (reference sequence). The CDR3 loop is CASSSQAEVYLGTDTQYF. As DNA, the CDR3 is TGTGCCAGCAGCTCCCAGGCGGAGGTTTACTTGGGGACAGATACGCAGTATTTT.